The T cell receptor beta chain described here comes from a study of blood T cell repertoires in COVID-19. About the study: The cDNA or gDNA used as material had been derived from T cells, B-cell-depleted T cells, or PBMCs.

CDR1 and CDR2 from the germline V gene are SGHRS and YFSETQ. The CDR3 contains 14 residues. V was shortened by 0 bases and J by 3 bases, with 7 bases between the two germline ends. Assay: immunoSEQ multiplex PCR; the TCRdb copy retains only in-frame clones and omits some. This sample has about 230,000 clones, with more than 65% found just once. The rearrangement uses TRBV5-1 and TRBJ1-3; D may be TRBD1 (5 bases). Sequenced material: peripheral blood. The sequence derives from a man aged 40-50 years who had recovered from COVID-19. CDR3 protein: CASSLAGFGNTIYF. The CDR3 nucleotides read TGCGCCAGCAGCTTGGCAGGGTTTGGAAACACCATATATTTT.